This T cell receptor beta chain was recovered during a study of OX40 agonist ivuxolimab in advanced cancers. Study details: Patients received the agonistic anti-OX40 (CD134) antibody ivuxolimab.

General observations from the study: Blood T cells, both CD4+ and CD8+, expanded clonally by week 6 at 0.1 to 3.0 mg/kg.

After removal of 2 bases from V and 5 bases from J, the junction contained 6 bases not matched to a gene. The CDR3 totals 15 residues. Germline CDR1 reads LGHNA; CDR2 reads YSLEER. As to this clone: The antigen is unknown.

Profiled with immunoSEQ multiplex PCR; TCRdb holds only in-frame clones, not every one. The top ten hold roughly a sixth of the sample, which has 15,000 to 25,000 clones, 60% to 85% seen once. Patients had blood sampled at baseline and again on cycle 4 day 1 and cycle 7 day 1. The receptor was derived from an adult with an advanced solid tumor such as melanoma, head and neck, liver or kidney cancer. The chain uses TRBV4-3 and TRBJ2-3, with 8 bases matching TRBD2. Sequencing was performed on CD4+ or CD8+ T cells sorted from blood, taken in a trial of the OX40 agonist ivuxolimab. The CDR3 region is CASSQQSGGVDTQYF. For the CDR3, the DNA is TGCGCCAGCAGCCAACAAAGCGGGGGAGTAGATACGCAGTATTTT.